The clone carrying this T cell receptor beta chain appeared a few times. Its cognate antigen is unknown. TCRdb keeps only in-frame clones here, not all; method: immunoSEQ multiplex PCR. The sample has 15,000 to 20,000 clones; about 76% are singletons. CD4+ T cells from unexposed donors were obtained before the COVID-19 pandemic (2011-2018). After about 10 days of culture, CD4+ T cells were isolated. The CDR3 sequence is 16 residues long. V lost 4 bases, J lost 1 base, and 8 bases stayed unmatched. The germline CDR1 and CDR2 sequences are SGDLS and YYNGEE. This entry belongs to a study of CD4 T cells in relation to SARS-CoV-2 and coronaviruses. Overall study findings and caveats: Monoreactive clones expanded significantly more to SARS-CoV-2 than crossreactive clones did. No crossreactivity against non-spike viral proteins was tested here.

The gene calls are TRBV9 and TRBJ1-3; 7 nucleotides line up with TRBD1. The sample comprised CD4+ T cells from PBMCs, cultured in vitro. This TCR was sampled from a human donor in good health. The CDR3 protein is CASSKTGTESGNTIYF. CDR3 coding DNA: TGTGCCAGCAGCAAAACTGGGACAGAGTCTGGAAACACCATATATTTT. The whole variable domain, filled in from reference TRBV9 and TRBJ1-3, reads DSGVTQTPKHLITATGQRVTLRCSPRSGDLSVYWYQQSLDQGLQFLIQYYNGEERAKGNILERFSAQQFPDLHSELNLSSLELGDSALYFCASSKTGTESGNTIYFGEGSWLTVV.